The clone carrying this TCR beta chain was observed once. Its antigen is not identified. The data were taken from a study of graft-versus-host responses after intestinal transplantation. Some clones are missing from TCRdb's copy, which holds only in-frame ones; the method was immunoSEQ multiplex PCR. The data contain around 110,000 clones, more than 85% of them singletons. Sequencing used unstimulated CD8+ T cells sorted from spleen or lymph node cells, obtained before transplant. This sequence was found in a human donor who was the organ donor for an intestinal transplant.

The CDR3 region is CSVEDIGAYEQYF. In DNA form, the CDR3 reads TGCAGCGTTGAAGATATTGGGGCCTACGAGCAGTACTTC. The chain joins TRBV29-1 to TRBJ2-7; the D is unclear. V was shortened by 0 bases and J by 2 bases, with 8 bases between the two germline ends. The V gene's germline CDR1 is SQVTM and CDR2 ANQGSEA. The CDR3 loop spans 13 amino acids.